This T cell receptor (beta chain) was recovered during a study of response to subunit inactivated influenza vaccine. TCRdb re-analysed the RT-PCR reads in MiXCR, keeping a single row per CDR3 protein. The profile covers some 500,000 distinct CDR3 sequences, with roughly 23% appearing a single time and under 2.5% taken by the ten largest. Trimming took 2 bases from V and 2 from J; bases not matched to a gene: 5. The length of the CDR3 is 15 residues. The specimen comprised CD4+ T cells sorted from PBMCs, sampled 5 days after vaccination. The TCR originated in a man aged 45 to 65 who received an inactivated influenza vaccine. The V and J genes are TRBV12-3 or TRBV12-4 and TRBJ2-5; 7 nucleotides agree with TRBD1. The CDR3 nucleotides are TGTGCCAGCAGTTTAATGACAGGGCTTCAAGAGACCCAGTACTTC. Residues: CASSLMTGLQETQYF.